This T cell receptor (beta chain) was recorded in a study of cytomegalovirus exposure and HLA in healthy donors. The CDR3 totals 15 residues. V lost 6 bases to trimming and J lost 7 bases; unmatched junction nucleotides: 6. Germline assignment: CDR1 KGHSH and CDR2 LQKENI. For this clone: Its antigen is not known.

General study results and limits: Analysis performed later found about 18,000 TCR beta sequences associated with HLA alleles at 0.05 false discovery rate. Most CMV-associated TCR beta chains were later found to appear HLA-restricted. Later work showed greater clonal expansion in HLA-associated TCR beta chains than in equally common others. The likely origin of a cluster of highly shared sequence variants was a sequencing artifact.

Both 60 Vbeta primers and 13 Jbeta primers went into the PCR. The method was immunoSEQ multiplex PCR; TCRdb's version includes in-frame clones alone and lacks a portion of them. This sample has roughly 200,000 clones, with approximately 81% found just once. The chain couples TRBV18 to TRBJ1-6; 10 bases agree with TRBD1. Sequencing was carried out using PBMCs. The source is a young man in good health and CMV-seronegative. CDR3 bases: TGTGCCAGCTCGGGGACAGGGGCGATGAATTCACCCCTCCACTTT. Translating it yields CASSGTGAMNSPLHF. The complete variable domain, with remaining parts taken from reference TRBV18 and TRBJ1-6, reads NAGVMQNPRHLVRRRGQEARLRCSPMKGHSHVYWYRQLPEEGLKFMVYLQKENIIDESGMPKERFSAEFPKEGPSILRIQQVVRGDSAAYFCASSGTGAMNSPLHFGNGTRLTVT.